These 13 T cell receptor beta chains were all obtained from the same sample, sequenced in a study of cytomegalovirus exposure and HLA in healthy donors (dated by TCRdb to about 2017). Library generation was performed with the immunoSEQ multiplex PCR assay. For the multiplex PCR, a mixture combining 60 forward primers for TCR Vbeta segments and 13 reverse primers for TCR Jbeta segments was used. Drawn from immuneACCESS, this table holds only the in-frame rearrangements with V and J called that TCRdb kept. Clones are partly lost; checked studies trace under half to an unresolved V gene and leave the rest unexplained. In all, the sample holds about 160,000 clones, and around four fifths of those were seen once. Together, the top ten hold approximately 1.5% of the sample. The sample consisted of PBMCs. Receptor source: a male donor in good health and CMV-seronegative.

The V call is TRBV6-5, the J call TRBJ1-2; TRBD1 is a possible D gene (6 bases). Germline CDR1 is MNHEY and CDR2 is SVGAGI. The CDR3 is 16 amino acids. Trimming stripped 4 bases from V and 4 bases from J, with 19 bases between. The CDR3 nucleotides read TGTGCCAGCAGTTCCTCTAAGGCTACAGGGTTCTATGGCTACACCTTC. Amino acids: CASSSSKATGFYGYTF.

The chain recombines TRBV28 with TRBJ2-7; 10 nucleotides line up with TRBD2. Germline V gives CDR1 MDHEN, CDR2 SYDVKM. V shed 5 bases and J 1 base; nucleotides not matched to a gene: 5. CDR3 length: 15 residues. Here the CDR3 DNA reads TGTGCCAGCAGTACTGGGACTAGCGCTTCCTACGAGCAGTACTTC. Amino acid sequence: CASSTGTSASYEQYF.

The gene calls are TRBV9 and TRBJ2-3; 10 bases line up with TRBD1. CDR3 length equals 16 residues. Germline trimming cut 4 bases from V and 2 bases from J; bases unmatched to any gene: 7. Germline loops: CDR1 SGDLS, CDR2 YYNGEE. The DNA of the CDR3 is TGTGCCAGCAGCACAAGGACAGGGGGAATCACAGATACGCAGTATTTT. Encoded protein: CASSTRTGGITDTQYF.

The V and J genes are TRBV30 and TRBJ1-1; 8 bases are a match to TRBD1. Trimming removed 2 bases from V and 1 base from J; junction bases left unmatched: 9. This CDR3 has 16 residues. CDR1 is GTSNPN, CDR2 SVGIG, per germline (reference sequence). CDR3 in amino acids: CAWSRDRRDPNTEAFF. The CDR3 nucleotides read TGTGCCTGGAGTCGGGACAGGCGGGATCCGAACACTGAAGCTTTCTTT.

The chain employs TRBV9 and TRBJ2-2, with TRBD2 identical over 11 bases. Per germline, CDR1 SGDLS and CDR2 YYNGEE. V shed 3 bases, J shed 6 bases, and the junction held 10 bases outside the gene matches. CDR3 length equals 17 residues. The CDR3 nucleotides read TGTGCCAGCAGCGATCCCCTAGCGGGGGGATGGGCCGGGGAGCTGTTTTTT. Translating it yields CASSDPLAGGWAGELFF.

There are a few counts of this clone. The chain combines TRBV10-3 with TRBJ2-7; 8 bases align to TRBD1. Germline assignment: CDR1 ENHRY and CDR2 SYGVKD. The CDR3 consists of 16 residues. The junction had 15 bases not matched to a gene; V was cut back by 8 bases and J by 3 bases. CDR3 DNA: TGTGCCATCCCGACAGGGGTGGTGATAGGTGTCTACGAGCAGTACTTC. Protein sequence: CAIPTGVVIGVYEQYF.

The DNA of the CDR3 is TGTGCCAGCAGCCGAGATGTGGAGAACGCAGATACGCAGTATTTT. As protein: CASSRDVENADTQYF. The chain recombines TRBV7-6 with TRBJ2-3; D gene ambiguous. The CDR3 is made up of 15 amino acids. CDR1 SGHVS and CDR2 FNYEAQ come from the germline V gene. V gave up 5 bases and J gave up 4 bases, with 16 bases separating them.

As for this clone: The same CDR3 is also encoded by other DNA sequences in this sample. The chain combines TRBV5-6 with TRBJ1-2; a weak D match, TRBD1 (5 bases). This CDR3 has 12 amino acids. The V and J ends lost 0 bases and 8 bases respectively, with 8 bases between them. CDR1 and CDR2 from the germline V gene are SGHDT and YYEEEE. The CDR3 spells CASSLAGGGYTF. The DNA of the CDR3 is TGTGCCAGCAGCTTGGCCGGGGGAGGCTACACCTTC.

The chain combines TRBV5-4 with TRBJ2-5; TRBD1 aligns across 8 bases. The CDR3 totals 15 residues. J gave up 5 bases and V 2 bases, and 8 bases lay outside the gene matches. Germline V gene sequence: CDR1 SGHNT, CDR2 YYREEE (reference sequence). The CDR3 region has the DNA TGTGCCAGCAGCTTTGCAGGGGGCGGGAAGGAGACCCAGTACTTC. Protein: CASSFAGGGKETQYF.

Here the CDR3 DNA reads TGTGCCAGCAGCGAAGGACAGAACTACGAGCAGTACTTC. Protein product: CASSEGQNYEQYF. The chain uses TRBV5-6 and TRBJ2-7; possibly TRBD1 for D (6 bases). The CDR3 runs 13 residues. V was trimmed by 4 bases and J by 3 bases, leaving 11 bases between them. In germline, CDR1 is SGHDT, CDR2 YYEEEE.

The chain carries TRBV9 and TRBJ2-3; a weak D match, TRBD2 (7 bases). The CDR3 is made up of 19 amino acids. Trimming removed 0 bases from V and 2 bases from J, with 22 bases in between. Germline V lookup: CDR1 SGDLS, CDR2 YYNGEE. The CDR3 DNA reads TGTGCCAGCAGCGTAGGAGTTAGGGGGGGGCGCCCCTACACAGATACGCAGTATTTT. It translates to CASSVGVRGGRPYTDTQYF.

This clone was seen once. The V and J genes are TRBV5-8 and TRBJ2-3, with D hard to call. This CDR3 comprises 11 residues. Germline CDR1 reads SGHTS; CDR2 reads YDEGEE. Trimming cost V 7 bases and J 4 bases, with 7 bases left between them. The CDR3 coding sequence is TGTGCCAGCGGTGAGGCAGATACGCAGTATTTT. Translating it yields CASGEADTQYF.

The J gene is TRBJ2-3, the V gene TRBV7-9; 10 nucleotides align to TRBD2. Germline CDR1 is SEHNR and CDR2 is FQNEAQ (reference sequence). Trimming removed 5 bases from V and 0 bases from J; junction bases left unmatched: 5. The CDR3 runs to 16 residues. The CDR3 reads CASSPGTSASTDTQYF. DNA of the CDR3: TGTGCCAGCAGCCCCGGGACTAGCGCAAGCACAGATACGCAGTATTTT.